The present T cell receptor beta chain was sequenced within a study of OX40 agonist ivuxolimab in advanced cancers. The germline CDR1 and CDR2 sequences are SGHDT and YYEEEE. Trimming removed 6 bases at V and 0 bases at J, with 12 bases between. The CDR3 consists of 14 residues. Using immunoSEQ multiplex PCR, the repertoire was profiled, and TCRdb retains in-frame clones only, with some absent. The table has more than 50,000 clones, 75% to 90% seen once. The receptor comes from an adult with an advanced solid tumor such as melanoma, head and neck, liver or kidney cancer. The chain has TRBV5-6 and TRBJ1-1; no definite D call. The source was CD4+ or CD8+ T cells sorted from blood, collected in a trial of the OX40 agonist ivuxolimab. CDR3 DNA sequence: TGTGCCAGCAATATCCGGGCACTGAACACTGAAGCTTTCTTT. It is translated as CASNIRALNTEAFF.